Here is one T cell receptor (beta chain) with its context. Antigen: not known. The source of the sample is a study of cytomegalovirus exposure and HLA in healthy donors. Broader study findings: High sensitivity and specificity were reportedly achieved when the classifier diagnosed cytomegalovirus status. Sequencing probably produced one cluster of sequence variants that were highly shared. A later analysis showed TCR association rates differing by HLA locus, peaking at DRB1 and lowest at HLA-C.

The CDR3 is made up of 15 amino acids. From germline, CDR1 is MDHEN and CDR2 SYDVKM. Trimming took 6 bases from V and 8 from J; bases not matched to a gene: 9. PCR amplification relied on 60 Vbeta primers (plus 13 Jbeta primers). Generated by immunoSEQ multiplex PCR, the TCRdb table keeps only in-frame clones and is missing some. The table shows roughly 190,000 clones, with roughly four fifths occurring only once. The clonotype comes from a woman aged 18-29 years in good health and CMV-seronegative. The chain couples TRBV28 to TRBJ2-1; TRBD1 matches at 11 bases. Input material: PBMCs. In DNA form, the CDR3 reads TGTGCCAGCAGCGGGGGGGGGACAGGGGGACATGAGCAGTTCTTC. It is translated as CASSGGGTGGHEQFF.